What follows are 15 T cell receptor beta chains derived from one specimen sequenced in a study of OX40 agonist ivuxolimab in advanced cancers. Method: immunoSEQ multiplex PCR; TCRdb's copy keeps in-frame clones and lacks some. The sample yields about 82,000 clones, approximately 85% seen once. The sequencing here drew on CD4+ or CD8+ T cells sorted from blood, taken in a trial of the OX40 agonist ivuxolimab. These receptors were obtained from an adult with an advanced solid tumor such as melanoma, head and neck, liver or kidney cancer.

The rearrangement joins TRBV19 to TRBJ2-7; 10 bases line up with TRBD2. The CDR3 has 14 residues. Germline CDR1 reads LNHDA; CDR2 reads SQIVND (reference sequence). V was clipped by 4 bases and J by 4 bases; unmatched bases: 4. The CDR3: CASSKRGGQYEQYF. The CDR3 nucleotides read TGTGCCAGTAGTAAGCGGGGGGGCCAATACGAGCAGTACTTC. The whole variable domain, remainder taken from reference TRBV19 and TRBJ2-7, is DGGITQSPKYLFRKEGQNVTLSCEQNLNHDAMYWYRQDPGQGLRLIYYSQIVNDFQKGDIAEGYSVSREKKESFPLTVTSAQKNPTAFYLCASSKRGGQYEQYFGPGTRLTVT.

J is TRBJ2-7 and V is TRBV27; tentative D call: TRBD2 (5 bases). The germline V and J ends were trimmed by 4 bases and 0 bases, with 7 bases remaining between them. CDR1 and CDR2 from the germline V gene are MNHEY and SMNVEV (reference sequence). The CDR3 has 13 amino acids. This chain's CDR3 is CASSSRDSYEQYF. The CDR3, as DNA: TGTGCCAGCAGTTCCCGGGACTCCTACGAGCAGTACTTC.

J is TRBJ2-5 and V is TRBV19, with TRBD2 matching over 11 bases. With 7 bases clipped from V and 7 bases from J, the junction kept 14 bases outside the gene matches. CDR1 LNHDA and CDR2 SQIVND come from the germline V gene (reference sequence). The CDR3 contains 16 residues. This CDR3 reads CASTKSPGTSGGTQYF. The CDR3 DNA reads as TGTGCCAGTACCAAGAGCCCCGGGACTAGCGGAGGGACCCAGTACTTC.

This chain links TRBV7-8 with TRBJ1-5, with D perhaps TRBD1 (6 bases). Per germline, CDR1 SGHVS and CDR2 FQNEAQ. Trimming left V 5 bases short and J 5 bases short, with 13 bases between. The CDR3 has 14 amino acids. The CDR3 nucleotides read TGTGCCAGCAGCGCGGACAGCCGTTATCAGCCCCAGCATTTT. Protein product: CASSADSRYQPQHF.

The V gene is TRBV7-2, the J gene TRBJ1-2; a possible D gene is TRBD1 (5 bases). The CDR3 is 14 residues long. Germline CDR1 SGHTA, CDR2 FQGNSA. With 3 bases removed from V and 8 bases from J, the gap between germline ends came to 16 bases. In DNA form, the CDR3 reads TGTGCCAGCAGCTTGGCAGGCAGGGACTCGGGCTACACCTTC. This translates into CASSLAGRDSGYTF.

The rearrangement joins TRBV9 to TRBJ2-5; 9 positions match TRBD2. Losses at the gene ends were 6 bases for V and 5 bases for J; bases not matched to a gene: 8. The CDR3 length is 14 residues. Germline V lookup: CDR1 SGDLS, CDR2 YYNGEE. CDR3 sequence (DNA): TGTGCCAGCAACCCTAGCGGGGCGCGGGAGACCCAGTACTTC. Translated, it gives CASNPSGARETQYF. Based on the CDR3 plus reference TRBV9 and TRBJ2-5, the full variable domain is DSGVTQTPKHLITATGQRVTLRCSPRSGDLSVYWYQQSLDQGLQFLIQYYNGEERAKGNILERFSAQQFPDLHSELNLSSLELGDSALYFCASNPSGARETQYFGPGTRLLVL.

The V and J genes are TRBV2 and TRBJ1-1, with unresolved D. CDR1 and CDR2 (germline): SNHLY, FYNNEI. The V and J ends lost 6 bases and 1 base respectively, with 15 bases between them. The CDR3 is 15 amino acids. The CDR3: CASRAEASANTEAFF. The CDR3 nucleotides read TGTGCCAGCAGGGCCGAGGCTTCCGCGAACACTGAAGCTTTCTTT.

The CDR3 coding sequence is TGTGCCAGCAGTGAAGGGGGCGCTGACCATGGCTACACCTTC. Translation gives CASSEGGADHGYTF. The chain joins TRBV2 to TRBJ1-2; possible D gene TRBD1, 5 bases. Deletions cut 1 base from V and 6 bases from J, with 12 bases between. The CDR3 spans 14 residues. The germline CDR1 and CDR2 sequences are SNHLY and FYNNEI.

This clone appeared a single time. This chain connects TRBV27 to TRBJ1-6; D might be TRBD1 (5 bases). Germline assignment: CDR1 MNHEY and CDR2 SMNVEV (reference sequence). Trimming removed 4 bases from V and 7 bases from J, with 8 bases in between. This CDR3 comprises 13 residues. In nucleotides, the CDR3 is TGTGCCAGCAGTTCCAGGACAAATTCACCCCTCCACTTT. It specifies CASSSRTNSPLHF.

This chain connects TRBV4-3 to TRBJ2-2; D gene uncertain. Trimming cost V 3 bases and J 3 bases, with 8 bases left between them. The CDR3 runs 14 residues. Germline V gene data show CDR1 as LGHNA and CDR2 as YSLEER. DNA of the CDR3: TGCGCCAGCAGCCACCTACAGTACACCGGGGAGCTGTTTTTT. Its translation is CASSHLQYTGELFF.

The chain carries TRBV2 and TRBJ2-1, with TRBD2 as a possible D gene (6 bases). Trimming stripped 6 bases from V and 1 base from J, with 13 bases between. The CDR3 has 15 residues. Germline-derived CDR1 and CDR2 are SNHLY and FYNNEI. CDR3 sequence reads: CASRPLAVSYNEQFF. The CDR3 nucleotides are TGTGCCAGCAGACCCTTAGCGGTTTCCTACAATGAGCAGTTCTTC.

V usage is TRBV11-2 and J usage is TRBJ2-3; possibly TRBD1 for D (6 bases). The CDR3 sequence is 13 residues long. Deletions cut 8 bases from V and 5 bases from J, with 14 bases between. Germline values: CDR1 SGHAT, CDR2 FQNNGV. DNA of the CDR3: TGTGCCAGCGGGTGGGGGCAAAGAGATACGCAGTATTTT. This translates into CASGWGQRDTQYF.

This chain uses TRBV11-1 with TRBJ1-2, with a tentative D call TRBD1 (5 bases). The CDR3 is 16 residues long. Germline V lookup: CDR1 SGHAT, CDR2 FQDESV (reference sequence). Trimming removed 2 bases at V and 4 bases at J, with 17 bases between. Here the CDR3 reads CASSLSRGDVSYGYTF. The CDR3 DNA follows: TGTGCCAGCAGCTTATCTCGGGGGGACGTGTCCTATGGCTACACCTTC.

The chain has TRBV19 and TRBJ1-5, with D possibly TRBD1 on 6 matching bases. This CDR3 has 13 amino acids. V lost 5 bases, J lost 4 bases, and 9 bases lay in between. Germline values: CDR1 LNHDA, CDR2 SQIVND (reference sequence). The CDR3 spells CASSPTGNQPQHF. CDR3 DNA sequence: TGTGCCAGTAGTCCTACAGGGAATCAGCCCCAGCATTTT.

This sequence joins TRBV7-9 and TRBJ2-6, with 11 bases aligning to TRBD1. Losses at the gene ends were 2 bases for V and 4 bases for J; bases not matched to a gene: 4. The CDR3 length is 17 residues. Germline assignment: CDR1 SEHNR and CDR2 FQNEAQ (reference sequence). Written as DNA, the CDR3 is TGTGCCAGCAGCTTAAGGGACAGGGGGTCCGGGGCCAACGTCCTGACTTTC. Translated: CASSLRDRGSGANVLTF. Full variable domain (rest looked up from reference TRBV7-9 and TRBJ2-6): DTGVSQNPRHKITKRGQNVTFRCDPISEHNRLYWYRQTLGQGPEFLTYFQNEAQLEKSRLLSDRFSAERPKGSFSTLEIQRTEQGDSAMYLCASSLRDRGSGANVLTFGAGSRLTVL.